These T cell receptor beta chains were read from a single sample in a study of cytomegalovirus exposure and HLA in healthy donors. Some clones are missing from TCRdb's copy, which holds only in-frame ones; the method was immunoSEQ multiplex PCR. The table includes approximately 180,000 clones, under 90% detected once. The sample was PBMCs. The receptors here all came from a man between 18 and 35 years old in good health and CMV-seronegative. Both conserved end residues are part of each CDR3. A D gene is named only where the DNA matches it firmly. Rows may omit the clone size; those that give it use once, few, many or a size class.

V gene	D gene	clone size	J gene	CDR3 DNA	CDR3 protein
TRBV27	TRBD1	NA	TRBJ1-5	TGCGCCAGCAGTTTATCCCACAGGGGACAGCCCCAGCATTTT	CASSLSHRGQPQHF
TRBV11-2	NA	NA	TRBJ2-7	TGTGCCAGCAGCTTGGCGGGGTCCCCATCCTACGAGCAGTACTTC	CASSLAGSPSYEQYF
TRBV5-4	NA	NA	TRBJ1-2	TGTGCCAGCAAGGCGGACTACTATGGCTACACCTTC	CASKADYYGYTF
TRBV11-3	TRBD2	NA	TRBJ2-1	TGTGCCAGCAGCTTAGACACCTTGGGACTAGCGGAATACAATGAGCAGTTCTTC	CASSLDTLGLAEYNEQFF
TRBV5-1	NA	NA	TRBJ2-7	TGCGCCAGCAGCCACGGGGGTTCCTACGAGCAGTACTTC	CASSHGGSYEQYF
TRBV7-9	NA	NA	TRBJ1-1	TGTGCCAGCAGCCCACCAACAGAGAACACTGAAGCTTTCTTT	CASSPPTENTEAFF
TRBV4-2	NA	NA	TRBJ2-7	TGTGCCAGCAGCCAAGATCGGTCTCCAGAGCAGTACTTC	CASSQDRSPEQYF
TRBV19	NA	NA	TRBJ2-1	TGTGCCAGTAGTATACTACCTACCTCCTACAATGAGCAGTTCTTC	CASSILPTSYNEQFF
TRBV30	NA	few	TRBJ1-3	TGTGCCTGCAAGCCCGGGGCTGGAAACACCATATATTTT	CACKPGAGNTIYF
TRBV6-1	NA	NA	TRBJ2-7	TGTGCCATCACGCGGACCTACGAGCAGTACTTC	CAITRTYEQYF
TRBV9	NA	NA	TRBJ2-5	TGTGCCAGCAGCCCAGGCCTAGCTAAAGAGACCCAGTACTTC	CASSPGLAKETQYF
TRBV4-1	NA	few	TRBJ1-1	TGCGCCAGCAGCTACGGGCGGGGGGCTGAAGCTTTCTTT	CASSYGRGAEAFF
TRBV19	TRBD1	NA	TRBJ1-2	TGTGCCAGTAGCCTCACGGGACAGGGTTATGGCTACACCTTC	CASSLTGQGYGYTF
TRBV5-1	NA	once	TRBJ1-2	TGCGCCAGCAGCTTGGCCCGCGTGGAGACGGTTTATGGCTACACCTTC	CASSLARVETVYGYTF
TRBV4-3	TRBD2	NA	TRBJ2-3	TGCGCCAGCAGCCAAGAAACGGGACTAGCGGGAGGGAGGGATACGCAGTATTTT	CASSQETGLAGGRDTQYF
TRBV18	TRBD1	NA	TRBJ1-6	TGTGCCAGCTCACCATTCGACAGGGACCTTAATTCACCCCTCCACTTT	CASSPFDRDLNSPLHF
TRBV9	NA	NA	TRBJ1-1	TGTGCCAGCAGCGCGCGCGGAGGGGCGCGATTCACTGAAGCTTTCTTT	CASSARGGARFTEAFF
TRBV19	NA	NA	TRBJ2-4	TGTGCCAGTAGCATAGAGGGGGGGAAGATAGACGTAGGAAACATTCAGTACTTC	CASSIEGGKIDVGNIQYF
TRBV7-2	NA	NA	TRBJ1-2	TGTGCCAGCAGCTTAAGCGGGTTAGGGGCCCATGGCTACACCTTC	CASSLSGLGAHGYTF
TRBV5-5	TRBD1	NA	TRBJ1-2	TGTGCCAGCAGCGCCGGGACAGTGGTATATGGCTACACCTTC	CASSAGTVVYGYTF
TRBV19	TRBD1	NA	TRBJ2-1	TGTGCCAGTAGCATACCCGGGACAGGGGCGATTGAGCAGTTCTTC	CASSIPGTGAIEQFF
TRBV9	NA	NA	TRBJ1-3	TGTGCCAGCAGCGGCCTGGGGCAGGGAGGAAACACCATATATTTT	CASSGLGQGGNTIYF
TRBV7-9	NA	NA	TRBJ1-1	TGTTCCAGCAGCTTAGCCAGGGGTTATGAAGCTTTCTTT	CSSSLARGYEAFF
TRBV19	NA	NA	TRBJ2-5	TGTGCCAGTAGTATAGCGACACTCCAAGAGATCCAGTACTTC	CASSIATLQEIQYF
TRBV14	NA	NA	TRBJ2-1	TGTGCCAGCAGCCAAGGAATAGCGGATAGGTTGTACAATGAGCAGTTCTTC	CASSQGIADRLYNEQFF
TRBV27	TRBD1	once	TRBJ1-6	TGTGCCAGCAGGACAGGGGATTCACCCCTCCACTTT	CASRTGDSPLHF
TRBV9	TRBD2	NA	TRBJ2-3	TGTGCCAGCAGCGTAGGACTAGCGACGGTCACTAGCACAGATACGCAGTATTTT	CASSVGLATVTSTDTQYF
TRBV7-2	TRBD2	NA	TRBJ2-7	TGTGCCAGCAGCGGTAGCGGGAGGACCCCCTACGAGCAGTACTTC	CASSGSGRTPYEQYF
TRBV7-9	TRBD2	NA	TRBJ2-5	TGTGCCAGCAGCTTAGCGACTAGCGCCGAGACCCAGTACTTC	CASSLATSAETQYF
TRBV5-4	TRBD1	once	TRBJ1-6	TGTGCCAGCAGCTTGGATTTGGACAGGGTTGGCTCACCCCTCCACTTT	CASSLDLDRVGSPLHF